The 24 T cell receptor beta chains given below trace back to one sample, sequenced in a study of beta chain features in type 1 diabetes. Since all of the isolated RNA was reverse transcribed, expressed TCRB transcripts were what got sequenced. Measured with immunoSEQ multiplex PCR; TCRdb has only the in-frame clones, and not every one. The repertoire has just over 450,000 clones, over 25% of them found once; the top ten carry 0.05% to 0.065%. The material sequenced was naive CD4+ T cells from blood. The receptors stem from a man in his late teens or twenties in good health.

This rearrangement joins TRBV18 to TRBJ1-2; D remains ambiguous. This CDR3 comprises 13 residues. V gave up 0 bases and J gave up 6 bases, with 8 bases separating them. Germline CDR1 reads KGHSH; CDR2 reads LQKENI. CDR3 in DNA: TGTGCCAGCTCACCACCCGGGCCGAATGGCTACACCTTC. This encodes CASSPPGPNGYTF. The whole variable domain, remainder taken from reference TRBV18 and TRBJ1-2, is NAGVMQNPRHLVRRRGQEARLRCSPMKGHSHVYWYRQLPEEGLKFMVYLQKENIIDESGMPKERFSAEFPKEGPSILRIQQVVRGDSAAYFCASSPPGPNGYTFGSGTRLTVV.

This clone was counted between two and nine times. Distinct nucleotide sequences in the sample also encode this CDR3. The genes are TRBV9 and TRBJ2-7; unclear D gene. V lost 0 bases to trimming and J lost 6 bases, with 7 bases between them. The CDR3 has 12 amino acids. The germline gives CDR1 SGDLS, CDR2 YYNGEE. The CDR3 DNA follows: TGTGCCAGCAGCGTAGGGGGTGGCGAGCAGTACTTC. It encodes CASSVGGGEQYF.

This clone appeared a few times. The chain carries TRBV9 and TRBJ2-5; TRBD1 matches at 7 bases. V lost 0 bases, J lost 0 bases, and 8 bases stayed unmatched. Per the germline V gene, CDR1 is SGDLS and CDR2 is YYNGEE. The length of the CDR3 is 17 residues. The CDR3 loop reads CASSVGLNRGYQETQYF. CDR3 DNA: TGTGCCAGCAGCGTAGGGTTGAACAGGGGCTACCAAGAGACCCAGTACTTC. Using reference TRBV9 and TRBJ2-5 for the parts outside the CDR3, the full variable domain is DSGVTQTPKHLITATGQRVTLRCSPRSGDLSVYWYQQSLDQGLQFLIQYYNGEERAKGNILERFSAQQFPDLHSELNLSSLELGDSALYFCASSVGLNRGYQETQYFGPGTRLLVL.

The J gene is TRBJ1-2, the V gene TRBV27; 7 bases agree with TRBD1. J was trimmed by 5 bases and V by 6 bases; bases with no gene match: 12. Germline CDR1 and CDR2: MNHEY and SMNVEV (reference sequence). The CDR3 length is 15 residues. The CDR3 region is CASSRQGGAFYGYTF. Written as DNA, the CDR3 is TGTGCCAGCAGCCGCCAAGGGGGCGCGTTTTATGGCTACACCTTC.

This clone was found a few times. Other DNA sequences of this sample code for an identical CDR3. CDR3 amino acids: CASSPQGSYEQYF. For the CDR3, the DNA is TGCGCCAGCAGCCCCCAGGGTTCCTACGAGCAGTACTTC. The rearrangement uses TRBV5-1 and TRBJ2-7, with D possibly being TRBD1 (5 bases). Germline lookup yields CDR1 SGHRS and CDR2 YFSETQ. The V end was cut by 4 bases, the J end by 1 base, with 9 bases between. The CDR3 has 13 amino acids.

This clone came up a few times. The chain uses TRBV7-3 and TRBJ2-3; 7 bases line up with TRBD2. Trimming removed 4 bases from V and 7 bases from J; junction bases left unmatched: 11. The CDR3 spans 15 residues. Germline V gives CDR1 SGHTA, CDR2 FQGTGA. This CDR3 is CASSSTSSGLYTQYF. CDR3 DNA: TGTGCCAGCAGCTCCACTTCTAGCGGCCTTTATACGCAGTATTTT. The variable domain in full, with the rest retrieved from reference TRBV7-3 and TRBJ2-3, is GAGVSQTPSNKVTEKGKYVELRCDPISGHTALYWYRQSLGQGPEFLIYFQGTGAADDSGLPNDRFFAVRPEGSVSTLKIQRTERGDSAVYLCASSSTSSGLYTQYFGPGTRLTVL.

The CDR3 loop is CASSPVAAGLQETQYF. CDR3 nucleotide sequence: TGTGCCAGTAGTCCCGTCGCGGCGGGCCTCCAAGAGACCCAGTACTTC. The chain combines TRBV19 with TRBJ2-5; tentative D call: TRBD2 (5 bases). This CDR3 is built from 16 residues. CDR1 is LNHDA and CDR2 is SQIVND in the germline V gene (reference sequence). V shed 5 bases and J shed 1 base, with 17 bases lying between them.

This clone has more than one count but fewer than ten. V usage is TRBV29-1 and J usage is TRBJ2-3; TRBD2 matches 11 bases. Looked up from germline, CDR1 is SQVTM and CDR2 is ANQGSEA. The V segment lost 7 bases and the J segment 2 bases; nucleotides outside the gene matches: 5. The CDR3 extends over 14 amino acids. CDR3 sequence reads: CSGRGLAVTDTQYF. In DNA, the CDR3 is TGCAGCGGACGGGGACTAGCGGTCACAGATACGCAGTATTTT.

In this sample, this clone turned up a few times. Here the CDR3 reads CAWGIQGGTEAFF. CDR3 nucleotide sequence: TGTGCCTGGGGTATACAGGGGGGCACTGAAGCTTTCTTT. V gene TRBV30 combines with J gene TRBJ1-1; 8 nucleotides align to TRBD1. The CDR3 loop spans 13 amino acids. CDR1 GTSNPN and CDR2 SVGIG come from the germline V gene (reference sequence). J gave up 4 bases and V 5 bases, and 6 bases lay outside the gene matches. Full variable domain (outside the CDR3, taken from reference TRBV30 and TRBJ1-1): SQTIHQWPATLVQPVGSPLSLECTVEGTSNPNLYWYRQAAGRGLQLLFYSVGIGQISSEVPQNLSASRPQDRQFILSSKKLLLSDSGFYLCAWGIQGGTEAFFGQGTRLTVV.

The chain combines TRBV5-1 with TRBJ2-1; 13 bases line up with TRBD2. This CDR3 spans 15 amino acids. Trimming cost V 0 bases and J 10 bases; bases outside gene matches: 4. In germline, CDR1 is SGHRS, CDR2 YFSETQ. The CDR3 loop reads CASSLEGLAGNEQFF. The CDR3 DNA is TGCGCCAGCAGCTTGGAGGGACTAGCGGGAAACGAGCAGTTCTTC.

This chain uses TRBV18 with TRBJ2-1; 10 nucleotides align to TRBD2. The CDR3 consists of 15 residues. With V trimmed by 4 bases and J by 6 bases, 6 bases remained unmatched. From germline, CDR1 is KGHSH and CDR2 LQKENI. CDR3 sequence: CASSRSGLALNEQFF. The CDR3 DNA sequence: TGTGCCAGCTCACGCTCGGGACTAGCGCTCAATGAGCAGTTCTTC.

This clone has a handful of counts. This chain uses TRBV18 with TRBJ2-5; 8 bases are a match to TRBD1. CDR1 and CDR2 from the germline V gene are KGHSH and LQKENI. This CDR3 contains 15 residues. The junction had 9 bases not matched to a gene; V was cut back by 5 bases and J by 4 bases. CDR3 nucleotides: TGTGCCAGCTCATCTCAGGGGGCAGCGGTAGAGACCCAGTACTTC. Its protein is CASSSQGAAVETQYF.

A note on this clone: At one end the junction does not follow the germline gene, possibly because of a read error. The genes are TRBV6-5 and TRBJ2-4; 12 nucleotides line up with TRBD2. CDR3 length: 12 residues. Germline CDR1 and CDR2: MNHEY and SVGAGI. For the CDR3, the DNA is TGTGCCAGCAGTCCAGGGACTAGCGGGCCCCACTTC. Protein: CASSPGTSGPHF.

In its sample, this clone was seen once. J is TRBJ2-5 and V is TRBV7-2, with D perhaps matching TRBD1 or TRBD2 (5 bases each). The CDR3 is 13 amino acids. Looked up from germline, CDR1 is SGHTA and CDR2 is FQGNSA. Trimming removed 2 bases at V and 6 bases at J, with 10 bases between. CDR3 region: CASSLFQGQTQYF. The DNA of the CDR3 is TGTGCCAGCAGCTTATTCCAGGGACAGACCCAGTACTTC.

The chain's CDR3 is CAWSGTGWGTEAFF. CDR3 sequence (DNA): TGTGCCTGGAGTGGAACAGGCTGGGGAACTGAAGCTTTCTTT. V and J are TRBV30 and TRBJ1-1, with D possibly matching TRBD1 (5 bases). Trimming pared 1 base from V and 5 bases from J, leaving 14 bases between. This CDR3 spans 14 amino acids. Looked up from germline, CDR1 is GTSNPN and CDR2 is SVGIG (reference sequence).

This clone was seen a handful of times. The rearrangement joins TRBV7-2 to TRBJ2-3; D remains unclear. The V end was cut by 1 base, the J end by 7 bases, with 3 bases between. This CDR3 is 11 amino acids long. Germline CDR1 and CDR2: SGHTA and FQGNSA. The CDR3 region is CASSLDYTQYF. In nucleotides, the CDR3 is TGTGCCAGCAGCTTAGACTATACGCAGTATTTT.

The chain links TRBV9 to TRBJ1-6, with D tentatively TRBD1 (6 bases). The V end lost 3 bases, the J end lost 9 bases, and 19 bases lay between the germline ends. Germline values: CDR1 SGDLS, CDR2 YYNGEE. The CDR3 totals 16 residues. The CDR3 is CASSATRLQGSSPLHF. CDR3 DNA: TGTGCCAGCAGCGCGACTCGTTTACAGGGTAGTTCACCCCTCCACTTT. The complete variable domain, with remaining parts taken from reference TRBV9 and TRBJ1-6, reads DSGVTQTPKHLITATGQRVTLRCSPRSGDLSVYWYQQSLDQGLQFLIQYYNGEERAKGNILERFSAQQFPDLHSELNLSSLELGDSALYFCASSATRLQGSSPLHFGNGTRLTVT.

The chain carries TRBV9 and TRBJ2-3; a possible D gene is TRBD1 (5 bases). The CDR3 runs 15 residues. Deletions cut 4 bases from V and 2 bases from J, with 14 bases between. The germline V gene has CDR1 SGDLS and CDR2 YYNGEE. CDR3: CASSITPGPTDTQYF. The CDR3 region has the DNA TGTGCCAGCAGCATCACCCCAGGGCCCACAGATACGCAGTATTTT.

This clone was detected only once. The J gene is TRBJ1-5, the V gene TRBV30; a possible D gene is TRBD1 (6 bases). Trimming stripped 4 bases from V and 3 bases from J, with 10 bases between. In germline, CDR1 is GTSNPN, CDR2 SVGIG (reference sequence). This CDR3 has 13 amino acids. The CDR3, as DNA: TGTGCCTGGAACAGGGATTACAATCAGCCCCAGCATTTT. Encoded protein: CAWNRDYNQPQHF.

This clone has just a few counts. The chain couples TRBV2 to TRBJ2-2, with D unclear. Germline V gene lookup returns CDR1 SNHLY and CDR2 FYNNEI. Trimming took off 7 bases at V and 6 bases at J, with 12 bases between the two ends. CDR3 size: 13 residues. In nucleotides, the CDR3 is TGTGCCAGCACCCGCGACGGTGCCGGGGAGCTGTTTTTT. Protein sequence: CASTRDGAGELFF.

In its sample, this clone was seen a few times. The J gene is TRBJ2-7, the V gene TRBV4-2; TRBD1 or TRBD2 may be the D gene (5 bases each). Germline loops: CDR1 LGHNA, CDR2 YNFKEQ. V lost 0 bases, J lost 3 bases, and 9 bases lay in between. This CDR3 is built from 14 residues. The CDR3 DNA follows: TGTGCCAGCAGCCAAGATGTGAGGGGCTACGAGCAGTACTTC. Translation gives CASSQDVRGYEQYF.

This clone was counted between two and nine times. This rearrangement joins TRBV5-1 to TRBJ2-1; TRBD1 might be the D (5 bases). Germline values: CDR1 SGHRS, CDR2 YFSETQ. The CDR3 spans 15 residues. V lost 4 bases, J lost 4 bases, and 15 bases lay in between. In DNA, the CDR3 is TGCGCCAGCAGCGGACCCGGACAACGTTACAATGAGCAGTTCTTC. Its protein is CASSGPGQRYNEQFF.

The chain combines TRBV30 with TRBJ2-1; D not resolved. Germline V CDR1 and CDR2: GTSNPN, SVGIG (reference sequence). Trimming cost V 0 bases and J 6 bases, with 15 bases left between them. The CDR3 has 15 residues. This CDR3 is CAWSVPGVRLNEQFF. CDR3 bases: TGTGCCTGGAGTGTACCCGGAGTACGGCTCAATGAGCAGTTCTTC.

This clone appeared a single time. The chain has TRBV2 and TRBJ1-4; TRBD1 aligns across 7 bases. V shed 10 bases, J shed 7 bases, and the junction held 18 bases outside the gene matches. Per the germline V gene, CDR1 is SNHLY and CDR2 is FYNNEI. The CDR3 contains 16 residues. CDR3 bases: TGTGCCAATCGATTGGGGGCAGGGGGTATGGGTGAAAAACTGTTTTTT. Protein product: CANRLGAGGMGEKLFF.